This TCR beta chain was retrieved from a study of beta chain features in type 1 diabetes. This clone was seen a handful of times. What it binds is not known. Other DNA variants within this sample encode the same CDR3. V gave up 6 bases and J gave up 3 bases, with 6 bases separating them. The germline V gene encodes CDR1 SQVTM and CDR2 ANQGSEA. The CDR3 has 11 amino acids. Study-level results: VDJ junctions sequenced from type 1 diabetes patients showed fewer insertions and more deletions.

The entirety of the isolated RNA underwent reverse transcription, so expressed TCRB transcripts were sequenced. Data came from immunoSEQ multiplex PCR; TCRdb stores just in-frame clones and leaves some out. The repertoire includes around 240,000 clones, under 70% of them detected once, and approximately 0.053% sits in the top ten. The chain combines TRBV29-1 with TRBJ2-1; no definite D call. This receptor was identified in a man younger than 45 in good health. What was sequenced was naive CD4+ T cells from blood. The CDR3 DNA follows: TGCAGCGTGGCTGTCTACAATGAGCAGTTCTTC. This sequence encodes CSVAVYNEQFF.